These T cell receptor beta chains were read from a single sample in a study of STAT5B mutations in CD4+ large granular lymphocyte leukemia. The repertoire was sequenced with immunoSEQ multiplex PCR; TCRdb's copy has only in-frame clones and lacks some. The table records approximately 49,000 clones, 60% to 75% of them present only once. Material for sequencing was CD4+ T cells from blood buffy coats. These receptors came from a human donor in good health. Each CDR3 is given with its conserved first and last residue. Fields, in order: D gene, J gene, V gene, CDR3 protein, CDR3 DNA. D genes are given only for firm matches.

NA TRBJ1-2 TRBV19 CASSPPGDDYGYTF TGTGCCAGTAGTCCACCTGGGGATGACTATGGCTACACCTTC
TRBD1 TRBJ1-5 TRBV5-1 CASSPGQGDQPQHF TGCGCCAGCAGCCCGGGACAGGGGGACCAGCCCCAGCATTTT
NA TRBJ1-2 TRBV30 CAVRAGSYGYTF TGTGCTGTGAGGGCTGGGAGCTATGGCTACACCTTC
NA TRBJ2-3 TRBV9 CASSVVFSSDTQYF TGTGCCAGCAGCGTAGTTTTCAGCTCAGATACGCAGTATTTT
NA TRBJ2-3 TRBV27 CASRSQVADTQYF TGTGCCAGCAGAAGCCAGGTCGCAGATACGCAGTATTTT
NA TRBJ1-2 TRBV15 CATSRGESDYGYTF TGTGCCACCAGCCGTGGCGAGTCCGACTATGGCTACACCTTC
NA TRBJ2-3 TRBV7-6 CASSLVPSTDTQYF TGTGCCAGCAGCCTTGTCCCAAGCACAGATACGCAGTATTTT
TRBD2 TRBJ2-5 TRBV5-6 CASSLAGLDQETQYF TGTGCCAGCAGCTTGGCCGGACTAGACCAAGAGACCCAGTACTTC
NA TRBJ2-3 TRBV4-2 CASSQEGRTTDTQYF TGTGCCAGCAGCCAAGAGGGCCGGACTACAGATACGCAGTATTTT
TRBD2 TRBJ2-3 TRBV2 CASRRTSGGASGTDTQYF TGTGCCAGCAGAAGAACTAGCGGGGGGGCCTCGGGCACAGATACGCAGTATTTT
TRBD1 TRBJ1-5 TRBV6-5 CASSPGTGVNQPQHF TGTGCCAGCAGTCCCGGGACAGGGGTCAATCAGCCCCAGCATTTT
NA TRBJ1-3 TRBV7-2 CASSPRRGAGGNTIYF TGTGCCAGCAGCCCCCGACGGGGGGCGGGTGGAAACACCATATATTTT
NA TRBJ2-5 TRBV5-6 CASSRTLQETQYF TGTGCCAGCAGCAGGACGTTACAAGAGACCCAGTACTTC
TRBD2 TRBJ2-3 TRBV19 CASRLLAGGASDTQYF TGTGCCAGTAGGCTCCTAGCGGGGGGGGCGTCAGATACGCAGTATTTT